This T cell receptor beta chain was profiled in a study of blood T cell repertoires in COVID-19. The CDR3 has 12 amino acids. Per germline, CDR1 MDHEN and CDR2 SYDVKM. The ends were cut back, 7 bases at V and 4 bases at J, with 11 bases in the middle. TCRdb keeps only in-frame clones here, not all; method: immunoSEQ multiplex PCR. Here the sample spans about 170,000 clones, over 80% being singletons. The TCR comes from a woman of 80 years or more with active or convalescent COVID-19. The chain has TRBV28 and TRBJ2-7; D remains unclear. Sample: peripheral blood. CDR3 loop: CASTTATYEQYF. In DNA form, the CDR3 reads TGTGCCAGCACTACAGCTACTTACGAGCAGTACTTC.